A single sample is the source of the 24 T cell receptor beta chains below, sequenced in a study of shared clonotypes between healthy human individuals. The repertoire was sequenced with immunoSEQ multiplex PCR; TCRdb's copy has only in-frame clones and lacks some. The data contain 2 million to 2.5 million clones, 80% to 95% of them singletons. Sequenced: naive CD4+ T cells from PBMCs. Subset here: CD45RA+ positively selected. All receptors come from a man aged 18 to 35 in good health. Some clones in this sample may be carry-over from other donors' samples.

The chain has TRBV5-5 and TRBJ2-1; D might be TRBD2 (6 bases). V was cut by 0 bases and J by 4 bases, with 14 bases left in between. The CDR3 consists of 16 residues. CDR1 and CDR2 from the germline V gene are SGHKS and YYEKEE (reference sequence). The CDR3: CASSLDGPGGYNEQFF. As DNA, the CDR3 is TGTGCCAGCAGCTTGGACGGCCCCGGGGGATACAATGAGCAGTTCTTC.

The chain employs TRBV29-1 and TRBJ1-5, with D unclear. The CDR3 extends over 13 amino acids. With 2 bases removed from V and 4 bases from J, the gap between germline ends came to 9 bases. Germline lookup yields CDR1 SQVTM and CDR2 ANQGSEA. The CDR3 DNA reads as TGCAGCGTTGAACTCTCAACGAATCAGCCCCAGCATTTT. Translation: CSVELSTNQPQHF.

V is TRBV19 and J is TRBJ1-2; 10 nucleotides align to TRBD1. The CDR3 has 15 residues. V lost 0 bases, J lost 4 bases, and 2 bases stayed unmatched. Germline V gene data show CDR1 as LNHDA and CDR2 as SQIVND (reference sequence). The CDR3 DNA reads as TGTGCCAGTAGTATAGAGACAGGGGGCGCCTATGGCTACACCTTC. This translates into CASSIETGGAYGYTF.

The chain recombines TRBV5-1 with TRBJ2-6, with D unresolved. The germline CDR1 and CDR2 sequences are SGHRS and YFSETQ. V was clipped by 4 bases and J by 4 bases, with 9 bases between them. CDR3 length equals 14 residues. The CDR3 DNA reads TGCGCCAGCAGCCTTGTTGGAGGGGCCAACGTCCTGACTTTC. It translates to CASSLVGGANVLTF.

The V gene is TRBV5-1, the J gene TRBJ2-6; TRBD2 might be the D (5 bases). CDR1 is SGHRS, CDR2 YFSETQ, per germline. This CDR3 region has 15 residues. V was pared by 4 bases and J by 0 bases, with 8 bases between. The CDR3 protein is CASSGGFSGANVLTF. The CDR3 DNA reads as TGCGCCAGCAGCGGCGGGTTCTCTGGGGCCAACGTCCTGACTTTC. Combining the CDR3 with reference TRBV5-1 and TRBJ2-6 gives the whole variable domain KAGVTQTPRYLIKTRGQQVTLSCSPISGHRSVSWYQQTPGQGLQFLFEYFSETQRNKGNFPGRFSGRQFSNSRSEMNVSTLELGDSALYLCASSGGFSGANVLTFGAGSRLTVL.

The chain combines TRBV5-1 with TRBJ2-2; a possible D gene is TRBD2 (6 bases). V lost 4 bases and J 3 bases, leaving 16 bases between the germline ends. Germline V CDR1 and CDR2: SGHRS, YFSETQ. The CDR3 extends over 16 amino acids. The DNA of the CDR3 is TGCGCCAGCAGCAAATCAAGCGGGCGAGACACCGGGGAGCTGTTTTTT. Protein sequence: CASSKSSGRDTGELFF. Together with reference TRBV5-1 and TRBJ2-2, the CDR3 gives the full variable domain: KAGVTQTPRYLIKTRGQQVTLSCSPISGHRSVSWYQQTPGQGLQFLFEYFSETQRNKGNFPGRFSGRQFSNSRSEMNVSTLELGDSALYLCASSKSSGRDTGELFFGEGSRLTVL.

This clone was recorded only once. V gene TRBV19 combines with J gene TRBJ2-3, with 9 nucleotides matching TRBD2. The germline V gene has CDR1 LNHDA and CDR2 SQIVND (reference sequence). With V trimmed by 6 bases and J by 5 bases, 12 bases remained unmatched. CDR3 length: 16 amino acids. The CDR3, as DNA: TGTGCCAGTAGCACAAGCCCCAGCGGGAGGTTAGATACGCAGTATTTT. Translated, it gives CASSTSPSGRLDTQYF.

This clone was picked up one time. V and J are TRBV7-2 and TRBJ2-1, with 14 bases fitting TRBD2. The trim removed 4 bases at V and 8 bases at J, leaving 4 bases unmatched. The CDR3 contains 15 residues. Looked up from germline, CDR1 is SGHTA and CDR2 is FQGNSA. The CDR3 loop reads CASSSGLAGEYEQFF. CDR3 bases: TGTGCCAGCAGCTCGGGACTAGCGGGAGAGTATGAGCAGTTCTTC.

This sequence joins TRBV6-6 and TRBJ2-7; D is perhaps TRBD1 (6 bases). Germline V CDR1 and CDR2: MNHNY, SVGAGI (reference sequence). There are 15 residues in the CDR3. V was shortened by 10 bases and J by 3 bases, with 22 bases between the two germline ends. The CDR3 here is CATHYASTGIYEQYF. The DNA of the CDR3 is TGTGCCACACACTATGCTTCGACAGGCATCTACGAGCAGTACTTC.

The gene calls are TRBV28 and TRBJ1-1; TRBD1 matches at 8 bases. Trimming cost V 3 bases and J 2 bases; bases outside gene matches: 8. The CDR3 covers 16 residues. Looked up from germline, CDR1 is MDHEN and CDR2 is SYDVKM. CDR3 bases: TGTGCCAGCAGTTTTATCGCCGGGACAGGAAACACTGAAGCTTTCTTT. Translated: CASSFIAGTGNTEAFF.

The chain uses TRBV5-1 and TRBJ2-1; TRBD1 is a possible D gene (5 bases). CDR1 is SGHRS, CDR2 YFSETQ, per germline. Deletions cut 4 bases from V and 9 bases from J, with 14 bases between. This CDR3 has 13 residues. The CDR3 sequence: CASSTSPQAEQFF. The CDR3 coding sequence is TGCGCCAGCAGCACCTCGCCACAGGCTGAGCAGTTCTTC.

The chain employs TRBV5-1 and TRBJ1-4, with 9 bases that match TRBD1. Per germline, CDR1 SGHRS and CDR2 YFSETQ. Trimming at V came to 4 bases and at J to 7 bases, leaving 8 bases not matched to a gene. This CDR3 is built from 15 residues. In DNA form, the CDR3 reads TGCGCCAGCAGCGAGAAGGGGACAGGGCTTGAAAAACTGTTTTTT. Translating it yields CASSEKGTGLEKLFF.

The V gene is TRBV7-2, the J gene TRBJ2-1; the match to TRBD2 covers 10 bases. This CDR3 comprises 16 residues. With V trimmed by 4 bases and J by 7 bases, 10 bases remained unmatched. Per the germline V gene, CDR1 is SGHTA and CDR2 is FQGNSA. In nucleotides, the CDR3 is TGTGCCAGCAGCTCTTATGGGACTAGCGCCGGAAATGAGCAGTTCTTC. Amino acids: CASSSYGTSAGNEQFF.

The chain has TRBV19 and TRBJ2-1, with D hard to call. Per germline, CDR1 LNHDA and CDR2 SQIVND (reference sequence). V was clipped by 6 bases and J by 0 bases, with 12 bases between them. The CDR3 sequence is 15 residues long. The CDR3 region is CASRRRSTSYNEQFF. The CDR3, as DNA: TGTGCCAGTAGGCGGCGTTCGACCTCCTACAATGAGCAGTTCTTC.

This chain links TRBV20-1 with TRBJ2-7, with TRBD1 as a possible D gene (7 bases). CDR1 and CDR2 from the germline V gene are DFQATT and SNEGSKA (reference sequence). This CDR3 is 11 amino acids long. Trimming left V 3 bases short and J 12 bases short, with 15 bases between. Here the CDR3 reads CSASKTGEAYF. In DNA, the CDR3 is TGCAGTGCTAGTAAAACAGGGGAGGCGTACTTC.

The rearrangement joins TRBV5-1 to TRBJ1-1, with D perhaps TRBD1 (5 bases). The CDR3 loop spans 15 amino acids. Germline V gives CDR1 SGHRS, CDR2 YFSETQ. The germline V and J ends were trimmed by 2 bases and 4 bases, with 15 bases remaining between them. The CDR3 sequence: CASSFTGDRSTEAFF. Here the CDR3 DNA reads TGCGCCAGCAGCTTTACAGGCGATCGGAGCACTGAAGCTTTCTTT.

The genes are TRBV5-1 and TRBJ2-3; 10 bases line up with TRBD2. Germline V lookup: CDR1 SGHRS, CDR2 YFSETQ. The CDR3 has 16 residues. Unmatched junction bases numbered 10, after V lost 4 bases and J lost 5 bases. The CDR3, as DNA: TGCGCCAGCAGCCCCACGTCTAGCGGGAGAGGAGATACGCAGTATTTT. Translating gives CASSPTSSGRGDTQYF.

J is TRBJ2-3 and V is TRBV29-1, with D possibly matching TRBD2 (6 bases). CDR1 is SQVTM, CDR2 ANQGSEA, per germline. This CDR3 is built from 14 residues. With 7 bases removed from V and 3 bases from J, the gap between germline ends came to 17 bases. The CDR3 here is CSATSGSGTDTQYF. The CDR3 nucleotides read TGCAGCGCCACCTCCGGGAGCGGTACAGATACGCAGTATTTT.

The chain combines TRBV6-1 with TRBJ1-5; D is unresolved. Trimming pared 4 bases from V and 9 bases from J, leaving 19 bases between. This CDR3 spans 15 amino acids. Germline-derived CDR1 and CDR2 are MNHNS and SASEGT. The CDR3 sequence is CASSGVQTGFGPQHF. DNA of the CDR3: TGTGCCAGCAGTGGAGTACAAACCGGCTTTGGGCCCCAGCATTTT.

The V and J genes are TRBV4-2 and TRBJ2-1; TRBD2 agrees at 10 bases. The CDR3 covers 21 residues. Germline CDR1 reads LGHNA; CDR2 reads YNFKEQ. V was pared by 1 base and J by 0 bases, with 15 bases of the junction left unmatched. The CDR3 is CASSQGGRPSGSKSSYNEQFF. The CDR3, as DNA: TGTGCCAGCAGCCAAGGGGGTCGGCCTAGCGGGAGTAAAAGCTCCTACAATGAGCAGTTCTTC.

This clone is a singleton in its sample. The V and J genes are TRBV28 and TRBJ2-5; D remains ambiguous. The J call may not be correct, given that the DNA end is closer to TRBJ2-7. The length of the CDR3 is 14 residues. Germline V CDR1 and CDR2: MDHEN, SYDVKM. The CDR3 here is CASSFSGPSYEQYF. The DNA for the CDR3 is TGTGCCAGCAGTTTTTCAGGTCCCTCCTACGAGCAGTACTTC.

Turning to this clone: Other nucleotide sequences in the sample specify the same CDR3. The rearrangement joins TRBV27 to TRBJ2-3; D unclear. Trimming stripped 4 bases from V and 5 bases from J, with 7 bases between. The CDR3 runs 12 residues. Germline-derived CDR1 and CDR2 are MNHEY and SMNVEV (reference sequence). CDR3 DNA sequence: TGTGCCAGCAGTTCTCCGGGAGATACGCAGTATTTT. Translated: CASSSPGDTQYF.

The chain joins TRBV5-1 to TRBJ2-7; the match to TRBD1 covers 7 bases. The CDR3 runs 14 residues. CDR1 and CDR2 from the germline V gene are SGHRS and YFSETQ. J lost 3 bases, V lost 0 bases, and 3 bases had no gene match. CDR3 nucleotide sequence: TGCGCCAGCAGCTTGGGGGGACAGTACTACGAGCAGTACTTC. Translation: CASSLGGQYYEQYF.

This clone came up once. The chain is built from TRBV9 and TRBJ2-7; TRBD1 matches 7 bases. The CDR3 is 14 amino acids. V gave up 4 bases and J gave up 6 bases; unmatched junction bases: 10. Germline V gene lookup returns CDR1 SGDLS and CDR2 YYNGEE. CDR3 sequence: CASSIRQGMAEQYF. CDR3 in DNA: TGTGCCAGCAGCATCCGACAGGGTATGGCCGAGCAGTACTTC.